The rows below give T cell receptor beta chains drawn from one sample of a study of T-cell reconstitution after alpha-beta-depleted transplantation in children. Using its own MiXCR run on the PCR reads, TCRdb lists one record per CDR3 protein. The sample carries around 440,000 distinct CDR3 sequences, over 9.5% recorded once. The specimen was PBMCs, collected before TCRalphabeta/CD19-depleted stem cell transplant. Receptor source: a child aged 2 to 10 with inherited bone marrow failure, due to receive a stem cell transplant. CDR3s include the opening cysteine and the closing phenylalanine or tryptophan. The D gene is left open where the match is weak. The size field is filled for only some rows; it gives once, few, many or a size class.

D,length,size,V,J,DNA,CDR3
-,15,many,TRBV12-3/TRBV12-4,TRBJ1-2,TGTGCCAGCAGTCCTCTGGACAGACAAAACTATGGCTACACCTTC,CASSPLDRQNYGYTF
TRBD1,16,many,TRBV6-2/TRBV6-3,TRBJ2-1,TGTGCCAGCAGCTTACGTACAGGGGGTCCGCGGTCGGGGCAGTTCTTC,CASSLRTGGPRSGQFF
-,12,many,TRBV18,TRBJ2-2,TGTGCCAGCTCACCTTACGCCGGGGAGCTGTTTTTT,CASSPYAGELFF
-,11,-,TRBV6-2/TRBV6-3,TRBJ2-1,TGTGCCAGCAGTTACACGGCTAATTGGTTCTTC,CASSYTANWFF
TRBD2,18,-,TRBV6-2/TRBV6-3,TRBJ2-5,TGTGCCAGCAGTCTCCCCGCGGGGCAGCGGGAATGGTCAGAGACCCAGTACTTC,CASSLPAGQREWSETQYF
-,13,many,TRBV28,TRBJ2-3,TGTGCCAGCACGGGCTTTAGCGGAGATACGCAGTATTTT,CASTGFSGDTQYF
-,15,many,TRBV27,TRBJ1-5,TGTGCCAGCGGGGCAGGTTTTCTTTTGGATCAGCCCCAGCATTTT,CASGAGFLLDQPQHF
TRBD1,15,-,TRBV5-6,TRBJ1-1,TGTGCCAGCAGCTGGGGGGACAGAGCGAACACTGAAGCTTTCTTT,CASSWGDRANTEAFF
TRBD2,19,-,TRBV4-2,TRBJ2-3,TGTGCCAGCAGCCAAGAACGGGACTATCAGCGGCGATATTCAGATACGCAGTATTTT,CASSQERDYQRRYSDTQYF
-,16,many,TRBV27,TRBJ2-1,TGTGCCAGCAGGCCCGGAGGGGAACTGTACTACAATGAGCAGTTCTTC,CASRPGGELYYNEQFF
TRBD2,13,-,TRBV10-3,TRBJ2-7,TGTGCCATCAGTGACCCGGGAGGGATCGAGCAGAACTTC,CAISDPGGIEQNF
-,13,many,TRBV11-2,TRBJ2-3,TGTGCCAGCAGCTTGTTTATTGTTAATACGCAGTATTTT,CASSLFIVNTQYF
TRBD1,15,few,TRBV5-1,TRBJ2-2,TGCGCCAGCAGCTTGATGGGACAGAGGTCCGGGGAGCTGTTTTTT,CASSLMGQRSGELFF
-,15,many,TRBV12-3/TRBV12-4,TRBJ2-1,TGTGCCAGCAGTCTTCAGGAGAACCCCTACAATGAGCAGTTCTTC,CASSLQENPYNEQFF
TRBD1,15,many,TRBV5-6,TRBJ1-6,TGTGCCAGCAGCCGCACCGGGACAGGGAGGTCACCCCTCCACTTT,CASSRTGTGRSPLHF
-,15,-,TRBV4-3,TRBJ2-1,TGCGCCAGCAGCCAAGATATCGACCGGGACAATGAGCAGTTCTTC,CASSQDIDRDNEQFF
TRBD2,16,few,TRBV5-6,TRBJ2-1,TGTGCCAGCAGCTGGGCAACTTCCGGGACTAGGAATGAGCAGTTCTTC,CASSWATSGTRNEQFF
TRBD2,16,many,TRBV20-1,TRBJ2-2,TGCAGTGCTACCCCCCCAAGCGGGGGGAACACCGGGGAGCTGTTTTTT,CSATPPSGGNTGELFF
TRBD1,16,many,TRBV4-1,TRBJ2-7,TGCGCCAGCAGCCAAGGGGTAGGGGGCGCGAAGGGCGAGCAGTACTTC,CASSQGVGGAKGEQYF
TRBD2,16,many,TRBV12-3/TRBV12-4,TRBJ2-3,TGTGCCAGCAACCCCTCTAGCGGTCCTAGCACAGATACGCAGTATTTT,CASNPSSGPSTDTQYF
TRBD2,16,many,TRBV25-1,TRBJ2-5,TGTGCCAGCAGGGGACTAGCGGGAGGGTACGGGGAGACCCAGTACTTC,CASRGLAGGYGETQYF
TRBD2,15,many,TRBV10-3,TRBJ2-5,TGTGCCATCAGTGGGACTAGCGGGTACCAAGAGACCCAGTACTTC,CAISGTSGYQETQYF
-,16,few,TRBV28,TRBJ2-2,TGTGCCAGTCTGGGGGCAGGGGAGATGAACACCGGGGAGCTGTTTTTT,CASLGAGEMNTGELFF
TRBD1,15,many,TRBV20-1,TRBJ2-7,TGCAGTGCTAGAGATCCCCAGGGGGACCCCTACGAGCAGTACTTC,CSARDPQGDPYEQYF
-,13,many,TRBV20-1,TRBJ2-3,TGCAGTGCTAGAGAAATCAGGGAAGATACGCAGTATTTT,CSAREIREDTQYF
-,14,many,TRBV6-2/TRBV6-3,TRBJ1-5,TGTGCCAGCAGTTACTTCAGGGGAGATCAGCCCCAGCATTTT,CASSYFRGDQPQHF
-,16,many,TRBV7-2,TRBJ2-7,TGTGCCAGCAGCTATCAGGGAACGCAGTACTCCTACGAGCAGTACTTC,CASSYQGTQYSYEQYF
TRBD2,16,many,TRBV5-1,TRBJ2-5,TGCGCCAGCAGCCCCGGACTAGCGGGAGGTGGGGAGACCCAGTACTTC,CASSPGLAGGGETQYF
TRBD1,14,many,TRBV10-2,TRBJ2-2,TGCGCCAGCGGACAGGGAAGGAACACCGGGGAGCTGTTTTTT,CASGQGRNTGELFF
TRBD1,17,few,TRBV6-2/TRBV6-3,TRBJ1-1,TGTGCCAGCAGTTTACCTGCCCCGCAGGGGGTAAACACTGAAGCTTTCTTT,CASSLPAPQGVNTEAFF
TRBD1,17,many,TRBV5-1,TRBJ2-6,TGCGCCAGCAGCTTGACGGGACAGGGAATAGGGGCCAACGTCCTGACTTTC,CASSLTGQGIGANVLTF
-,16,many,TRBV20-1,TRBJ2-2,TGCAGTGCTACCACCGGTCTCGCGGTCCGGATCGGGGAGCTGTTTTTT,CSATTGLAVRIGELFF
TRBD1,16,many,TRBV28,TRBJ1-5,TGTGCCAGCAGGGGGGACAGGGGTAGGGGCAATCAGCCCCAGCATTTT,CASRGDRGRGNQPQHF
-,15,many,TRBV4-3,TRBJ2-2,TGCGCCAGCAGCCAAGGCAGGGGAGGCACCGGGGAGCTGTTTTTT,CASSQGRGGTGELFF
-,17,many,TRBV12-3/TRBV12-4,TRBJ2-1,TGTGCCAGCAGTTCTCTTACGGGATACCCAGGGAACAATGAGCAGTTCTTC,CASSSLTGYPGNNEQFF
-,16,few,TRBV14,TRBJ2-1,TGTGCCAGCAGCCAAGATGGAGAAGGGGTCTACAATGAGCAGTTCTTC,CASSQDGEGVYNEQFF
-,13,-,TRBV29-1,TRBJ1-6,TGCAGCGTTCGACAGGAAAGCAATTCACCCCTCCACTTT,CSVRQESNSPLHF
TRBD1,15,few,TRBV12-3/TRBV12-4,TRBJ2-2,TGTGCCAGCAGACCCGGGACAGGGATCACCGGGGAGCTGTTTTTT,CASRPGTGITGELFF
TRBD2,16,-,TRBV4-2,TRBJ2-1,TGTGCCAGCGGCCCCGGGACTAGCTGCTCCTACAATGAGCAGTTCTTC,CASGPGTSCSYNEQFF
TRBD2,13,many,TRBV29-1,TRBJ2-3,TGCAGCGTTACTAGCGGAAGCACAGATACGCAGTATTTT,CSVTSGSTDTQYF
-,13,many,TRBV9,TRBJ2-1,TGTGCCAGCAGCGCCTTAACTTGGGATGAGCAGTTCTTC,CASSALTWDEQFF
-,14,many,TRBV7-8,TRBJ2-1,TGTGCCAGCAGCTTAGCTAGCGGTGGCAATGAGCAGTTCTTC,CASSLASGGNEQFF
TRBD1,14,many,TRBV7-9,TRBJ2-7,TGTGCCAGCAGCCGGACAGGGGGCGAGAACGAGCAGTACTTC,CASSRTGGENEQYF
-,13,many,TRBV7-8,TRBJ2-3,TGTGCCAGCAGCCTAAACCCCGGGGATACGCAGTATTTT,CASSLNPGDTQYF
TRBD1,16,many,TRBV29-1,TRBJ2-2,TGCAGCGTTCCCAGCCCCGGGACAGCGAACACCGGGGAGCTGTTTTTT,CSVPSPGTANTGELFF
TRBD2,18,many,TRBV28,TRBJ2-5,TGTGCCAGCAGCCTCATCAGGGGGGTAGCGGGAGGCCAAGAGACCCAGTACTTC,CASSLIRGVAGGQETQYF
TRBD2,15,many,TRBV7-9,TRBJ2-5,TGTGCCAGCAGCTTTTTGGGAGGGTCGTCAGAGACCCAGTACTTC,CASSFLGGSSETQYF
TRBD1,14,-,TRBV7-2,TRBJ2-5,TGTGCCAGCAGCTTCGACAGGGGGAAGGAGACCCAGTACTTC,CASSFDRGKETQYF
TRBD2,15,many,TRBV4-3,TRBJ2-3,TGCGCCAGCAGCCAACTAGCGGTAATCACAGATACGCAGTATTTT,CASSQLAVITDTQYF
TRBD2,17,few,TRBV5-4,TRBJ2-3,TGTGCCAGCAGCTTGGATCGGCTAGCGGGAACCACAGATACGCAGTATTTT,CASSLDRLAGTTDTQYF
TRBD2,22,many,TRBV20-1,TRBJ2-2,TGCAGTGCTAGAGAGTGGGCTTCTGGGACTAGCGGGAGTGTGTCTGCCGTCGGGGAGCTGTTTTTT,CSAREWASGTSGSVSAVGELFF
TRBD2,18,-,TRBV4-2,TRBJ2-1,TGTGCCAGCAGCCAAGAGGGAGGGCTAGCGGGTTTCGTTATTGAGCAGTTCTTC,CASSQEGGLAGFVIEQFF